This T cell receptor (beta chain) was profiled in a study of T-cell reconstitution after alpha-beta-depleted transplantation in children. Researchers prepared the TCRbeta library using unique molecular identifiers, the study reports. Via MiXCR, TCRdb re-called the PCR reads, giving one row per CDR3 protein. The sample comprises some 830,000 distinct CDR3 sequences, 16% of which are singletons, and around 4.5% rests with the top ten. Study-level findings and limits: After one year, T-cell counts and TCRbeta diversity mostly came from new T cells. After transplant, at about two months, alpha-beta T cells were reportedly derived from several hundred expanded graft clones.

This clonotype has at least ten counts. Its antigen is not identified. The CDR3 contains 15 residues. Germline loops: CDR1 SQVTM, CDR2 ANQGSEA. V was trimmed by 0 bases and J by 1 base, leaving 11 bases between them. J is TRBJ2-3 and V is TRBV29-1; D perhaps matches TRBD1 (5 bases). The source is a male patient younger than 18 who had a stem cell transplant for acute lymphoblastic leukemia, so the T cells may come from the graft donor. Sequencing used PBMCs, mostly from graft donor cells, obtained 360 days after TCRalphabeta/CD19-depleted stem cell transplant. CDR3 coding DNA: TGCAGCGTTGAAGATCCCTCCAGGGGCACAGATACGCAGTATTTT. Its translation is CSVEDPSRGTDTQYF.